This T cell receptor beta chain was recorded in a study of a mutant IDH1 vaccine in newly diagnosed glioma. Study summary: Patients began vaccination 4-6 weeks after radiotherapy alone, or with temozolomide cycles. Pretreatment consisted of radiotherapy, temozolomide, or both, with most receiving both.

V lost 4 bases to trimming and J lost 2 bases, with 21 bases between them. The germline gives CDR1 ENHRY, CDR2 SYGVKD. This CDR3 contains 17 residues. Time point noted: week 11, during vaccination. Every vaccine dose comprised 300 ug of mutant IDH1 20-mer peptide plus topical imiquimod. Donors' newly diagnosed IDH1-mutant WHO grade 3 or 4 astrocytomas lacked nuclear ATRX. Comments on this clone: What it binds is unknown.

Repertoires were generated with immunoSEQ multiplex PCR, while TCRdb's copy carries only in-frame clones and drops some. The sample includes approximately 110,000 clones, 90% of them seen just once. V usage is TRBV10-3 and J usage is TRBJ2-7; possibly TRBD1 or TRBD2 for D (6 bases each). The starting material was PBMCs, obtained from a glioma patient whose treatment included an IDH1 peptide vaccine. The TCR originated in a woman aged 45-65 years with glioma. The CDR3 sequence is CAISGDIRDSRAYEQYF. The CDR3 DNA is TGTGCCATCAGTGGGGACATACGGGACTCCCGAGCCTACGAGCAGTACTTC.